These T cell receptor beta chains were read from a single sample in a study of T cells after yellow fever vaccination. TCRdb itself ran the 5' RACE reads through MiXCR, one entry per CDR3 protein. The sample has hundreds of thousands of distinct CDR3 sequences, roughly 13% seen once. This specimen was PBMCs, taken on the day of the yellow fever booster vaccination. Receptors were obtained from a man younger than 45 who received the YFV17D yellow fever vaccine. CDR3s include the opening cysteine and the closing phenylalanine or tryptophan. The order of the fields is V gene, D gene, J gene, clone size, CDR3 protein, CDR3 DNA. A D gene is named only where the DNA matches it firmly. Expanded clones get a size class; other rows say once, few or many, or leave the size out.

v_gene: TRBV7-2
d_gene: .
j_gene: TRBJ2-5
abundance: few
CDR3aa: CASSLWEGGETQYF
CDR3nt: TGTGCCAGCAGCTTATGGGAAGGAGGGGAGACCCAGTACTTC

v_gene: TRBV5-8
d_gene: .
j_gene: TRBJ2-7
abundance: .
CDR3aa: CASSLPGQSAAYEQYF
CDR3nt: TGTGCCAGCAGCCTGCCCGGACAGTCAGCCGCTTACGAGCAGTACTTC

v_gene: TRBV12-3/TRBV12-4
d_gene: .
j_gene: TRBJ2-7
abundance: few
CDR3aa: CASTSHPLEQYF
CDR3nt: TGTGCCAGCACCTCCCATCCGCTAGAGCAGTACTTC

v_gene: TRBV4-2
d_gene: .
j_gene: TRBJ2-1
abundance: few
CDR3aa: CASSHINEQFF
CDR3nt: TGTGCCAGCAGCCATATCAATGAGCAGTTCTTC

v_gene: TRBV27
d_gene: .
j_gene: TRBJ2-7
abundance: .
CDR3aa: CASGRVWGDGSEQYF
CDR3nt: TGTGCCAGCGGGCGGGTTTGGGGAGACGGTTCCGAGCAGTACTTC

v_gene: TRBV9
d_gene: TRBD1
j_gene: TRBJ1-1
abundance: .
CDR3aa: CASSPGDRGNTEAFF
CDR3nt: TGTGCCAGCAGCCCCGGGGACAGGGGGAACACTGAAGCTTTCTTT

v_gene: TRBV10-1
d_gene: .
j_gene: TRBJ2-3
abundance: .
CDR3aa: CASSESVAADTQYF
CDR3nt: TGCGCCAGCAGTGAGTCGGTAGCGGCAGATACGCAGTATTTT

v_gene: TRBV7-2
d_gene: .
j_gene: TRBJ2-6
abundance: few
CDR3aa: CASSSSTGNNVLTF
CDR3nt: TGTGCCAGCAGCTCCTCGACAGGAAATAACGTCCTGACTTTC

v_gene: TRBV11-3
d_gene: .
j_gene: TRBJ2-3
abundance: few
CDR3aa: CATSKGSTDTQYF
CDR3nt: TGTGCCACCTCAAAAGGAAGCACAGATACGCAGTATTTT

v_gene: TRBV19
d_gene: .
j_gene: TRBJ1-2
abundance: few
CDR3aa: CASSIGDPRYGYTF
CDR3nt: TGTGCCAGTAGTATAGGAGATCCAAGGTATGGCTACACCTTC

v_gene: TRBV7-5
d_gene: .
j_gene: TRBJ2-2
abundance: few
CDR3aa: CISVPNGTNTGELFF
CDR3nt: .

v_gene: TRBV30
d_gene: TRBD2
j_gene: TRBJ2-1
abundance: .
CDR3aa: CAWSEVAGSYNEQFF
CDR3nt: TGTGCCTGGAGTGAGGTAGCGGGATCTTACAATGAGCAGTTCTTC

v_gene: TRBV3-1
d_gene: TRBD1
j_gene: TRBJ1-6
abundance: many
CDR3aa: CASSQRTGAIDSPLHF
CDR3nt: TGTGCCAGCAGCCAACGGACAGGGGCAATAGATTCACCCCTCCACTTT

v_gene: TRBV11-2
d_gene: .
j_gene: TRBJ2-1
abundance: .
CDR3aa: CASILGTGTSAYNEQFF
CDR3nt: TGTGCCAGCATCCTTGGGACAGGGACTAGCGCCTACAATGAGCAGTTCTTC

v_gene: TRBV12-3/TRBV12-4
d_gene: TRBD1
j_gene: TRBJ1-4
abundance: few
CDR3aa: CASSSTGAGNEKLFF
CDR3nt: TGTGCCAGCAGCAGTACAGGGGCGGGGAATGAAAAACTGTTTTTT

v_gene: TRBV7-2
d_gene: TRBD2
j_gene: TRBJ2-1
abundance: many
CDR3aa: CASSLRGDSYNEQFF
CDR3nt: TGTGCCAGCAGCTTACGGGGGGACTCCTACAATGAGCAGTTCTTC

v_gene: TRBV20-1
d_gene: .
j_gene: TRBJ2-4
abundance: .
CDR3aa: CSARVTTLAKNIQYF
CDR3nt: TGCAGTGCTAGAGTTACCACACTAGCCAAAAACATTCAGTACTTC

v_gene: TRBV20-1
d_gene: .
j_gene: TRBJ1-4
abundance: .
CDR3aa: CSARWQGYEKLFF
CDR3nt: TGCAGTGCTAGATGGCAGGGGTACGAAAAACTGTTTTTT

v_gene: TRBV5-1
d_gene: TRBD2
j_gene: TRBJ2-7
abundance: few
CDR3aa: CASSFALAGEGEQYF
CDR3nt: TGCGCCAGCAGCTTCGCGCTAGCGGGAGAAGGCGAGCAGTACTTC

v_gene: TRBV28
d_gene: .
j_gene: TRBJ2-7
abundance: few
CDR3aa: CASSKQGTHEQYF
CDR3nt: TGTGCCAGCAGTAAACAGGGAACCCACGAGCAGTACTTC

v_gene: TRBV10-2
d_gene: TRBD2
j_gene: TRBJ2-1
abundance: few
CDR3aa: CASTGTSGDNEQFF
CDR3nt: TGCGCCAGCACTGGGACTAGCGGGGACAATGAGCAGTTCTTC

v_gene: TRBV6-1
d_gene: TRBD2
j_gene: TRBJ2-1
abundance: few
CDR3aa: CASSIAGGPDNEQFF
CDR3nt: TGTGCCAGCAGCATAGCGGGAGGGCCAGACAATGAGCAGTTCTTC

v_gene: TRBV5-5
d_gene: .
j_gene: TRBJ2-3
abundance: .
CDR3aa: CASSSITGMTQYF
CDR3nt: TGTGCCAGCAGCTCAATTACTGGCATGACGCAGTATTTT

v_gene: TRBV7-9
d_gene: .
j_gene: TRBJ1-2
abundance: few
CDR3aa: CASSHKSGEAGYTF
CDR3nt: TGTGCCAGCAGCCACAAGTCAGGGGAGGCGGGCTACACCTTC

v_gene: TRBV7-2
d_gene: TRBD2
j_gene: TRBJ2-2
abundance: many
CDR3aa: CASSPSGRAGELFF
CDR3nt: TGTGCCAGCAGCCCGAGCGGGAGGGCCGGGGAGCTGTTTTTT

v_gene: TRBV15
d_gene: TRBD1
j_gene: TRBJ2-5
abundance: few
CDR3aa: CATSRAGQGDRTQYF
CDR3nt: TGTGCCACCAGCAGAGCAGGACAGGGCGATCGGACCCAGTACTTC

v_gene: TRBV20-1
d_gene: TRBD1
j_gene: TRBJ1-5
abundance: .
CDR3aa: CSARRTGIGNQPQHF
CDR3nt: TGCAGTGCTAGAAGGACAGGGATCGGCAATCAGCCCCAGCATTTT

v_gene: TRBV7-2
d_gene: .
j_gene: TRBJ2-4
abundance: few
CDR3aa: CASSLAPVNIQYF
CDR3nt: TGTGCCAGCAGCTTAGCGCCAGTTAACATTCAGTACTTC

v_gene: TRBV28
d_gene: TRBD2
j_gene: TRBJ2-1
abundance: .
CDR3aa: CASSLAGALEQFF
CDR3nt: TGTGCCAGCAGTTTAGCGGGAGCTTTGGAGCAGTTCTTC

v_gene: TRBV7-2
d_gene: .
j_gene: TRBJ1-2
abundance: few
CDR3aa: CASSSWGGAHGYTF
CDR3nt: TGTGCCAGCAGCTCGTGGGGGGGGGCCCATGGCTACACCTTC

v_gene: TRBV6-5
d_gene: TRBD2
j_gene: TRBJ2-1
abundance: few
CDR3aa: CASSYSLAVVYNEQFF
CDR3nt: TGTGCCAGCAGTTACAGTCTAGCGGTAGTTTACAATGAGCAGTTCTTC

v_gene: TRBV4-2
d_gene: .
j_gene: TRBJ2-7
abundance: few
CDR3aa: CASSQVGLASSYEQYF
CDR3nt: TGTGCCAGCAGCCAGGTGGGGTTAGCGAGCTCCTACGAGCAGTACTTC

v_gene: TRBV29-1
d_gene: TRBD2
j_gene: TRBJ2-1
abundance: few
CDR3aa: CSVGTSQQFF
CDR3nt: TGCAGCGTTGGGACTAGCCAGCAGTTCTTC

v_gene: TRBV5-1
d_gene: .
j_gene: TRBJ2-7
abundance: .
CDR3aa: CASSSRGAGIYEQYF
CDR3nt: TGCGCCAGCAGCTCTCGGGGGGCAGGGATCTACGAGCAGTACTTC

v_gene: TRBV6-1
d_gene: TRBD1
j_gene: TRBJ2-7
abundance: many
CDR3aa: CASRNQGATYEQYF
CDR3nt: TGTGCCAGCAGAAATCAGGGGGCTACCTACGAGCAGTACTTC

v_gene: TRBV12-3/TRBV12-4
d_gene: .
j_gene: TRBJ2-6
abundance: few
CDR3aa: CASRQWGVNSGANVLTF
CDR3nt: TGTGCCAGCAGACAATGGGGAGTAAACTCTGGGGCCAACGTCCTGACTTTC